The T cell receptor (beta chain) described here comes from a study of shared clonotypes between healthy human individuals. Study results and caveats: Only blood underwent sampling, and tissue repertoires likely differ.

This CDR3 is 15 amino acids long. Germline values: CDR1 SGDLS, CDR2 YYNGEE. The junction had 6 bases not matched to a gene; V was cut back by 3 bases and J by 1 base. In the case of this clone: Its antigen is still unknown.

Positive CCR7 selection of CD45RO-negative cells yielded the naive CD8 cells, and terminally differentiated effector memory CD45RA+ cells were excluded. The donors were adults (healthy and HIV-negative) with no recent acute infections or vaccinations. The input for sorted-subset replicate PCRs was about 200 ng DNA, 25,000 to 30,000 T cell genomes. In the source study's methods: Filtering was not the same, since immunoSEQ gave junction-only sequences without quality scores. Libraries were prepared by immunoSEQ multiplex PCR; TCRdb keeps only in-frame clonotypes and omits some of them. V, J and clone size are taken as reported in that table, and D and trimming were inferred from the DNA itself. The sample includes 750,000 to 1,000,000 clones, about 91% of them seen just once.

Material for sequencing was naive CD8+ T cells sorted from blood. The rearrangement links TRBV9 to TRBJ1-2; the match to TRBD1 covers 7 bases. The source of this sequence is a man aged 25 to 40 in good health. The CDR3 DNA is TGTGCCAGCAGCGGGGGGGACAGCGTTAACTATGGCTACACCTTC. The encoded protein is CASSGGDSVNYGYTF.